The clone carrying this T cell receptor beta chain has just one count. Antigen specificity is unknown. The ViraFEST assay expanded antigen-specific CD4+ T cells with viral peptide pools before sequencing. Isolation of CD4+ T cells took place after approximately 10 days of culture. Among the vaccine recipients, none had a prior SARS-CoV-2 infection, and nucleocapsid antibodies were negative. The CDR3 extends over 17 amino acids. Trimming took off 7 bases at V and 4 bases at J, with 20 bases between the two ends. Germline CDR1 is LNHDA and CDR2 is SQIVND (reference sequence). This sample stems from a study of vaccination effects on CD4 cells after COVID-19. Points from the study as a whole: Marked clonal contraction of both clone types appeared late after vaccination.

Assay: immunoSEQ multiplex PCR; the TCRdb copy retains only in-frame clones and omits some. This table holds about 55,000 clones, roughly two thirds found once. The chain is built from TRBV19 and TRBJ2-6; D ambiguous. This specimen consisted of CD4+ T cells from PBMCs cultured with SARS-CoV-2 spike peptides, obtained before COVID-19 vaccination. The clonotype originates from a human donor who received a COVID-19 vaccine. The CDR3 spells CASKADRGSMGANVLTF. The DNA for the CDR3 is TGTGCCAGTAAAGCCGACCGCGGTAGTATGGGGGCCAACGTCCTGACTTTC.